This T cell receptor beta chain was captured by sequencing in a study of breast tumors, draining lymph nodes, adjacent tissues. Findings and caveats of the study: Tumor repertoires ranked between lymph nodes and nontumor tissue in diversity, with V and J gene preferences. Most tumor T cells seemingly derive from lymph node, then expand in tumor.

One entry per CDR3 protein results from TCRdb running MiXCR on the multiplex PCR reads. The sample carries approximately 280,000 distinct CDR3 sequences, over 30% recorded once. V trimming: 4 bases; J trimming: 5 bases; junction bases outside the gene matches: 10. The CDR3 has 15 amino acids. Germline CDR1 is SGDLS and CDR2 is YYNGEE. This clonotype was seen many times. The antigen is not known. The lymph nodes were axillary draining lymph nodes from breast cancer patients. This clonotype was obtained from a female donor with breast cancer. Some clones in this sample may be carry-over from other donors' samples. The sample was axillary lymph node tissue. The rearrangement joins TRBV9 to TRBJ1-2; 8 bases align to TRBD1. The CDR3, as DNA: TGTGCCAGCAGCCTCGGAGACAGGGGTCGGTATGGCTACACCTTC. Residues: CASSLGDRGRYGYTF. The full variable domain, completed using reference TRBV9 and TRBJ1-2, is DSGVTQTPKHLITATGQRVTLRCSPRSGDLSVYWYQQSLDQGLQFLIQYYNGEERAKGNILERFSAQQFPDLHSELNLSSLELGDSALYFCASSLGDRGRYGYTFGSGTRLTVV.